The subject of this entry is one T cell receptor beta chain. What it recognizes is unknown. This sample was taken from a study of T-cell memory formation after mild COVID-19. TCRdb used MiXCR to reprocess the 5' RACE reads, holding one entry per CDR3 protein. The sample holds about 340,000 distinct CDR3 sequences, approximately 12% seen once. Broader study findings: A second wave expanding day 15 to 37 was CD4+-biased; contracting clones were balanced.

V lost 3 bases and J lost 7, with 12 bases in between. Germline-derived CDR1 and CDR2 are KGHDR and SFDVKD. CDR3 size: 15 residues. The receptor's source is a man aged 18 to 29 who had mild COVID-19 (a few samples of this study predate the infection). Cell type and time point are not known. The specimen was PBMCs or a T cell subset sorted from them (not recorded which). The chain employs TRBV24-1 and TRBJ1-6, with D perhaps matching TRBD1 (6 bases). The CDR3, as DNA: TGTGCCACCAGTGATCCTAAACAGGGAAATTCACCCCTCCACTTT. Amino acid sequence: CATSDPKQGNSPLHF.